This T cell receptor beta chain was recorded in a study of blood T cells in healthy people across ages. Across the whole study: Per every two T cells, about one barcoded beta molecule was captured by template switching.

V lost 0 bases and J lost 9, with 9 bases in between. Germline loops: CDR1 LGHNA, CDR2 YNFKEQ. The CDR3 spans 13 residues. Sample-barcoded 5' priming and a J-beta primer mix drove a second PCR of roughly 7 to 11 cycles. TCRdb called the 5' RACE reads again in MiXCR, with one record for every CDR3 protein. Here the sample spans 750,000 to 850,000 distinct CDR3 sequences, 20% to 25% being singletons. This clonotype turned up a few times. At least 6 micrograms of total RNA were extracted per sample. This sample also appeared in a second study, on T cells of mothers and their children. That publication notes: Over 8 million reads per mother and about 3 million per child were obtained. Mothers and children who were related shared slightly more overlap than unrelated pairs, but not significantly more.

This TCR was sampled from a boy aged 5 to 17 in good health. The rearrangement uses TRBV4-2 and TRBJ2-1; D gene uncertain. Sequencing was performed on blood. The CDR3 nucleotides read TGTGCCAGCAGCCAAGAGCGGAGTACTGAGCAGTTCTTC. Residues: CASSQERSTEQFF.